Listed here are 32 T cell receptor beta chains from one sample, sequenced in a study of patients and donors after allogeneic stem cell transplantation. MiXCR, run by TCRdb on the RT-PCR reads, gives a single entry per CDR3 protein. The table lists approximately 220,000 distinct CDR3 sequences, around 40% of them singletons. Sequencing input: blood, either unsorted or a sorted T cell fraction (not recorded which). Receptors originate from a human donor who was either an allogeneic HSCT recipient or a stem cell or donor lymphocyte infusion donor (not recorded which). It is not recorded whose cells these are; they may come from a transplant donor.

This clonotype was seen only once. The rearrangement links TRBV6-6 to TRBJ1-2; no clear D gene. The CDR3 consists of 15 residues. Per germline, CDR1 MNHNY and CDR2 SVGAGI (reference sequence). Trimming took off 5 bases at V and 2 bases at J, with 15 bases between the two ends. The CDR3 DNA follows: TGTGCCAGCAGTCCCCTCCGGACGGGGAACTATGGCTACACCTTC. It translates to CASSPLRTGNYGYTF.

The chain has TRBV5-1 and TRBJ2-7, with 9 bases fitting TRBD1. This CDR3 comprises 15 residues. The ends lost 8 bases at V and 0 bases at J; junction bases unmatched: 9. From germline, CDR1 is SGHRS and CDR2 YFSETQ. The CDR3: CASTGTGSVSYEQYF. The DNA for the CDR3 is TGCGCCAGTACCGGGACAGGGTCGGTCTCCTACGAGCAGTACTTC. The variable domain in full, with the rest retrieved from reference TRBV5-1 and TRBJ2-7, is KAGVTQTPRYLIKTRGQQVTLSCSPISGHRSVSWYQQTPGQGLQFLFEYFSETQRNKGNFPGRFSGRQFSNSRSEMNVSTLELGDSALYLCASTGTGSVSYEQYFGPGTRLTVT.

This clonotype came up a few times. This chain joins TRBV28 and TRBJ1-6; D not certain. In germline, CDR1 is MDHEN, CDR2 SYDVKM. CDR3 length: 17 amino acids. The V and J ends lost 1 base and 3 bases respectively, with 13 bases between them. For the CDR3, the DNA is TGTGCCAGCAGTTTATTTCACAAGCCCAACTATAATTCACCCCTCCACTTT. Its translation: CASSLFHKPNYNSPLHF.

This rearrangement joins TRBV7-9 to TRBJ1-1; D possibly corresponds to TRBD1 (5 bases). Germline loops: CDR1 SEHNR, CDR2 FQNEAQ (reference sequence). The V gene lost 3 bases and the J gene lost 7 bases, with 9 bases spanning the gap. The CDR3 spans 12 residues. This chain's CDR3 is CASSFYGGEAFF. The CDR3 DNA reads as TGTGCCAGCAGCTTTTACGGGGGTGAAGCTTTCTTT.

The V and J genes are TRBV10-3 and TRBJ1-6; D may be TRBD1 (6 bases). This CDR3 region has 13 residues. CDR1 and CDR2 from the germline V gene are ENHRY and SYGVKD. The CDR3 loop reads CYQAGDGRSPLHF. Here the CDR3 DNA reads TGTTATCAAGCAGGGGACGGGCGGTCACCCCTCCACTTT.

The chain combines TRBV12-3 or TRBV12-4 with TRBJ1-2; no clear D. The germline V and J ends were trimmed by 5 bases and 8 bases, with 21 bases remaining between them. This CDR3 is 15 amino acids long. CDR3 loop: CASSPKIYSVRGYTF. DNA of the CDR3: TGTGCCAGCAGTCCTAAGATCTACTCAGTAAGGGGCTACACCTTC.

V is TRBV9 and J is TRBJ1-5; D not certain. The germline V gene encodes CDR1 SGDLS and CDR2 YYNGEE. CDR3 length equals 15 residues. Trimming left V 0 bases short and J 9 bases short, with 16 bases between. CDR3 in amino acids: CASSVDPTGSAPQHF. The CDR3 DNA follows: TGTGCCAGCAGCGTAGATCCTACCGGATCAGCGCCCCAGCATTTT.

This chain uses TRBV14 with TRBJ2-7; D possibly corresponds to TRBD2 (5 bases). Germline V CDR1 and CDR2: SGHDN, FVKESK. The length of the CDR3 is 18 residues. V lost 0 bases and J lost 2, with 20 bases in between. The CDR3 DNA sequence: TGTGCCAGCAGCCAAGACGCGGCTGATTTGAGGGCGACCTACGAGCAGTACTTC. It codes for CASSQDAADLRATYEQYF.

The chain combines TRBV27 with TRBJ2-1; D perhaps matches TRBD1 (5 bases). V lost 8 bases, J lost 9 bases, and 11 bases lay in between. Germline V gene sequence: CDR1 MNHEY, CDR2 SMNVEV (reference sequence). The CDR3 extends over 11 amino acids. The CDR3 DNA sequence: TGTGCCAGCCGATGGGGCACTGAGCAGTTCTTC. As protein: CASRWGTEQFF.

This clonotype was detected only a few times. This chain uses TRBV3-1 with TRBJ1-1, with a tentative D call TRBD1 (6 bases). From germline, CDR1 is LGHDT and CDR2 YNNKEL (reference sequence). The length of the CDR3 is 15 residues. V shed 7 bases and J shed 0 bases, with 15 bases lying between them. The CDR3 DNA follows: TGTGCCAGCAAGGAAGAACAGGGCCTGAACACTGAAGCTTTCTTT. This translates into CASKEEQGLNTEAFF.

J is TRBJ1-1 and V is TRBV18; TRBD1 agrees at 7 bases. V trimming: 1 base; J trimming: 0 bases; junction bases outside the gene matches: 11. Germline CDR1 and CDR2: KGHSH and LQKENI. The CDR3 spans 18 residues. CDR3 amino acids: CASSPQRTGGSLNTEAFF. The CDR3 DNA sequence: TGTGCCAGCTCACCACAAAGGACAGGAGGATCTTTGAACACTGAAGCTTTCTTT.

This clonotype was counted once. This sequence joins TRBV29-1 and TRBJ1-2; D remains unclear. V lost 5 bases and J 10 bases, leaving 5 bases between the germline ends. Germline V gene data show CDR1 as SQVTM and CDR2 as ANQGSEA. This CDR3 has 8 amino acids. The CDR3: CSVSDYTF. CDR3 DNA sequence: TGCAGCGTTAGTGACTACACCTTC.

In this sample, this clonotype turned up a few times. The CDR3 DNA sequence: TGCGCCAGCAGCCAAGCGGTTTCGGGATTGGACACTGAAGCTTTCTTT. The encoded protein is CASSQAVSGLDTEAFF. The chain couples TRBV4-1 to TRBJ1-1; D unclear. V was clipped by 1 base and J by 3 bases, with 15 bases between them. This CDR3 is 16 amino acids long. Per the germline V gene, CDR1 is MGHRA and CDR2 is YSYEKL.

This clonotype has more than one count but fewer than ten. This rearrangement joins TRBV20-1 to TRBJ1-2, with D perhaps matching TRBD1 (5 bases). Trimming left V 5 bases short and J 8 bases short, with 15 bases between. The CDR3 length is 12 residues. CDR1 DFQATT and CDR2 SNEGSKA come from the germline V gene (reference sequence). CDR3 residues: CSAGKTGTGYTF. Here the CDR3 DNA reads TGCAGTGCTGGAAAAACAGGAACAGGCTACACCTTC.

Of note for this clonotype: One junction end does not reproduce the germline sequence, and a read error may be involved. V gene TRBV5-1 combines with J gene TRBJ1-1; the D is unclear. This CDR3 contains 13 residues. From germline, CDR1 is SGHRS and CDR2 YFSETQ. CDR3 sequence: CASSLEVGTEAFF. The CDR3 nucleotides are TGTGCCAGCAGTTTAGAGGTGGGAACTGAAGCTTTCTTT.

The gene calls are TRBV7-2 and TRBJ1-1; 9 bases are shared with TRBD1. This CDR3 region has 18 residues. The germline CDR1 and CDR2 sequences are SGHTA and FQGNSA. Losses at the gene ends were 0 bases for V and 6 bases for J; bases not matched to a gene: 14. The CDR3 sequence is CASSLAPGTGGGQSEAFF. For the CDR3, the DNA is TGTGCCAGCAGCTTAGCTCCCGGTACAGGGGGCGGGCAGTCTGAAGCTTTCTTT.

V usage is TRBV19 and J usage is TRBJ1-4, with 10 bases aligning to TRBD1. CDR3 length: 15 residues. V was pared by 5 bases and J by 10 bases, with 10 bases of the junction left unmatched. CDR1 is LNHDA, CDR2 SQIVND, per germline (reference sequence). The CDR3: CASSYPGTGVVKLFF. The CDR3 coding sequence is TGTGCCAGTAGTTACCCCGGGACAGGGGTCGTAAAACTGTTTTTT.

This clonotype turned up a few times. The rearrangement joins TRBV7-2 to TRBJ2-3; D perhaps matches TRBD2 (5 bases). The CDR3 has 13 amino acids. Germline loops: CDR1 SGHTA, CDR2 FQGNSA. V was cut by 2 bases and J by 3 bases, with 6 bases left in between. CDR3 in DNA: TGTGCCAGCAGCTTATCGGGAACAGATACGCAGTATTTT. Translation: CASSLSGTDTQYF.

The V and J genes are TRBV20-1 and TRBJ1-1; a possible D gene is TRBD1 (6 bases). V was pared by 3 bases and J by 0 bases, with 8 bases between. CDR1 DFQATT and CDR2 SNEGSKA come from the germline V gene (reference sequence). The CDR3 extends over 13 amino acids. CDR3 nucleotides: TGCAGTGCTAGGGGACATTTGAACACTGAAGCTTTCTTT. It encodes CSARGHLNTEAFF.

The J gene is TRBJ1-6, the V gene TRBV4-1; D is uncertain. Per germline, CDR1 MGHRA and CDR2 YSYEKL. The CDR3 contains 14 residues. The V end was cut by 5 bases, the J end by 6 bases, with 11 bases between. The CDR3 DNA reads as TGCGCCAGCAGCTTGGACGGAGCTAATTCACCCCTCCACTTT. Amino acids: CASSLDGANSPLHF.

The J gene is TRBJ2-3, the V gene TRBV4-2; perhaps TRBD2 as D (6 bases). This CDR3 comprises 14 residues. With 7 bases removed from V and 4 bases from J, the gap between germline ends came to 15 bases. The V gene's germline CDR1 is LGHNA and CDR2 YNFKEQ. CDR3 sequence (DNA): TGTGCCAGCATGGCCTTGGGAGGAGCAGATACGCAGTATTTT. It encodes CASMALGGADTQYF.

The chain uses TRBV12-3 or TRBV12-4 and TRBJ1-1; 7 nucleotides match TRBD1. V trimming: 5 bases; J trimming: 3 bases; junction bases outside the gene matches: 6. The CDR3 loop spans 14 amino acids. For the CDR3, the DNA is TGTGCCAGCAGTCCCAGGGGGGGTGACACTGAAGCTTTCTTT. Protein: CASSPRGGDTEAFF.

The rearrangement links TRBV9 to TRBJ2-1; 7 positions agree with TRBD1. Germline V CDR1 and CDR2: SGDLS, YYNGEE. The CDR3 sequence is 15 residues long. The V and J ends lost 1 base and 4 bases, in that order; junction bases with no gene match: 5. The CDR3 here is CASSVYDRVYNEQFF. In nucleotides, the CDR3 is TGTGCCAGCAGCGTATACGACAGGGTGTACAATGAGCAGTTCTTC. Full variable domain (missing parts from reference TRBV9 and TRBJ2-1): DSGVTQTPKHLITATGQRVTLRCSPRSGDLSVYWYQQSLDQGLQFLIQYYNGEERAKGNILERFSAQQFPDLHSELNLSSLELGDSALYFCASSVYDRVYNEQFFGPGTRLTVL.

This clonotype was counted only a few times. This sequence joins TRBV12-3 or TRBV12-4 and TRBJ2-5; D possibly matches TRBD1 or TRBD2 (7 bases each). This CDR3 is 17 amino acids long. Trimming took off 7 bases at V and 4 bases at J, with 25 bases between the two ends. CDR3 region: CASTRERGQLGLETQYF. CDR3 bases: TGTGCCAGCACGCGGGAGAGGGGGCAGCTAGGATTAGAGACCCAGTACTTC.

This clonotype was observed many times. V is TRBV25-1 and J is TRBJ1-2; D uncertain. The germline V gene encodes CDR1 MGHDK and CDR2 SYGVNS. V was pared by 6 bases and J by 8 bases, with 10 bases between. CDR3 length: 11 residues. CDR3 coding DNA: TGTGCCAGCAGCCAAACGCGAGGCTACACCTTC. Translation gives CASSQTRGYTF.

This chain connects TRBV5-1 to TRBJ1-2, with 8 bases lining up with TRBD1. Losses at the gene ends were 0 bases for V and 10 bases for J; bases not matched to a gene: 5. Looked up from germline, CDR1 is SGHRS and CDR2 is YFSETQ. The CDR3 sequence is 13 residues long. The CDR3 protein is CASSLGDRTSYTF. Written as DNA, the CDR3 is TGCGCCAGCAGCTTGGGGGACAGGACATCCTACACCTTC.

The chain joins TRBV10-3 to TRBJ1-6; D unresolved. The CDR3 spans 16 residues. Germline values: CDR1 ENHRY, CDR2 SYGVKD. V shed 0 bases and J shed 8 bases, with 14 bases lying between them. DNA for the CDR3: TGTGCCATCAGTGAGTCGGCCCCGGGGAAGGATTCACCCCTCCACTTT. Protein product: CAISESAPGKDSPLHF.

The chain is built from TRBV30 and TRBJ1-1, with D uncertain. Germline V gene lookup returns CDR1 GTSNPN and CDR2 SVGIG (reference sequence). Trimming pared 0 bases from V and 10 bases from J, leaving 6 bases between. The CDR3 length is 10 residues. CDR3 protein: CAWSVGVAFF. Written as DNA, the CDR3 is TGTGCCTGGAGTGTAGGTGTAGCTTTCTTT.

The gene calls are TRBV27 and TRBJ2-7; TRBD1 is a possible D gene (6 bases). Germline CDR1 MNHEY, CDR2 SMNVEV (reference sequence). The V end lost 0 bases, the J end lost 0 bases, and 9 bases lay between the germline ends. This CDR3 comprises 15 residues. CDR3 sequence reads: CASSLSGTLSYEQYF. DNA for the CDR3: TGTGCCAGCAGTTTATCGGGGACACTCTCCTACGAGCAGTACTTC.

In its sample, this clonotype was seen a few times. The chain couples TRBV18 to TRBJ1-2, with D hard to call. The ends were cut back, 4 bases at V and 4 bases at J, with 10 bases in the middle. This CDR3 is 13 amino acids long. CDR1 KGHSH and CDR2 LQKENI come from the germline V gene. This CDR3 reads CASSQGSGYGYTF. In DNA, the CDR3 is TGTGCCAGCTCACAGGGATCCGGCTATGGCTACACCTTC.

V usage is TRBV3-1 and J usage is TRBJ1-3; D is uncertain. The germline V gene encodes CDR1 LGHDT and CDR2 YNNKEL (reference sequence). CDR3 length: 17 amino acids. The V end was cut by 0 bases, the J end by 0 bases, with 12 bases between. The CDR3: CASSQDQRRISGNTIYF. The CDR3, as DNA: TGTGCCAGCAGCCAAGACCAAAGGCGGATCTCTGGAAACACCATATATTTT.

This chain connects TRBV4-1 to TRBJ2-1, with D possibly matching TRBD2 (5 bases). The CDR3 contains 11 residues. V dropped 1 base and J dropped 10 bases, with 5 bases sitting between them. The V gene's germline CDR1 is MGHRA and CDR2 YSYEKL. CDR3 in DNA: TGCGCCAGCAGCCAAGGCGGGGAGCAGTTCTTC. This translates into CASSQGGEQFF.